The 26 T cell receptor beta chains below were found in one sample sequenced in a study of blood T cells in healthy people across ages (dated by TCRdb to the mid-2010s). The method was 5' RACE. Data came from an Illumina HiSeq 2500. A second about 7 to 11 cycle PCR used a sample-barcoded 5' primer and a J-beta primer mix. Through fastp at Q25 and MiXCR, TCRdb rebuilt clones from the public reads, retaining in-frame beta chains. Each CDR3 protein gets just one entry, which takes the most common genes and DNA from the rows behind it. The sample table records hundreds of thousands of distinct CDR3 sequences; more than 40% of these occur just once. The ten biggest clones cover about 19% of the sample. The specimen sequenced was blood. The receptors come from a man aged 55-75 years in good health.

On this clonotype: A much larger clone is a single base away; this may be a read error. V and J are TRBV9 and TRBJ2-7; a weak D match, TRBD2 (6 bases). With 3 bases removed from V and 6 bases from J, the gap between germline ends came to 13 bases. CDR3 size: 13 residues. The germline gives CDR1 SGDLS, CDR2 YYNGEE. Here the CDR3 DNA reads TGTGCCAGCAGCGGAGCGGGCGGCTGCGAGCAGTACTTC. This translates into CASSGAGGCEQYF.

This clonotype has ten or more counts. The rearrangement links TRBV6-5 to TRBJ2-7, with 8 nucleotides matching TRBD1. Germline trimming cut 6 bases from V and 1 base from J; bases unmatched to any gene: 5. The germline gives CDR1 MNHEY, CDR2 SVGAGI. CDR3 length: 14 residues. The CDR3 loop is CASRLDRASYEQYF. CDR3 in DNA: TGTGCCAGCAGACTGGACAGGGCTTCCTACGAGCAGTACTTC.

This chain connects TRBV6-1 to TRBJ1-2; D unclear. Trimming stripped 1 base from V and 8 bases from J, with 8 bases between. Germline CDR1 reads MNHNS; CDR2 reads SASEGT. The CDR3 has 12 amino acids. The CDR3 protein is CASSEDYGGYTF. DNA of the CDR3: TGTGCCAGCAGTGAAGACTACGGAGGCTACACCTTC.

The genes are TRBV30 and TRBJ1-2; D is perhaps TRBD1 (5 bases). The CDR3 runs 13 residues. The germline V gene encodes CDR1 GTSNPN and CDR2 SVGIG (reference sequence). The V gene lost 8 bases and the J gene lost 8 bases, with 21 bases spanning the gap. In nucleotides, the CDR3 is TGTGCCGGACAACCGAATACCCTTAACGGCTACACCTTC. This gives the protein CAGQPNTLNGYTF.

The chain couples TRBV20-1 to TRBJ2-5, with D tentatively TRBD2 (5 bases). Trimming pared 3 bases from V and 7 bases from J, leaving 9 bases between. This CDR3 is 11 amino acids long. CDR1 DFQATT and CDR2 SNEGSKA come from the germline V gene (reference sequence). Here the CDR3 reads CSASGRGTQYF. The DNA of the CDR3 is TGCAGTGCTAGCGGCCGGGGGACCCAGTACTTC.

J is TRBJ2-7 and V is TRBV7-9; TRBD2 might be the D (6 bases). Germline V gene sequence: CDR1 SEHNR, CDR2 FQNEAQ (reference sequence). The CDR3 has 16 residues. The ends were cut back, 5 bases at V and 2 bases at J, with 19 bases in the middle. CDR3 region: CASSRAGTPGAYEQYF. DNA of the CDR3: TGTGCCAGCAGCAGAGCCGGGACTCCAGGCGCCTACGAGCAGTACTTC.

J is TRBJ1-1 and V is TRBV6-1; no clear D. This CDR3 has 13 amino acids. V lost 7 bases and J 5 bases, leaving 14 bases between the germline ends. Germline-derived CDR1 and CDR2 are MNHNS and SASEGT. The CDR3 loop reads CASIGVSGTEAFF. CDR3 coding DNA: TGTGCCAGCATCGGGGTGTCGGGGACTGAAGCTTTCTTT.

V and J are TRBV30 and TRBJ2-1; no firm D call. This CDR3 spans 13 amino acids. Germline values: CDR1 GTSNPN, CDR2 SVGIG (reference sequence). Trimming stripped 2 bases from V and 4 bases from J, with 9 bases between. The DNA of the CDR3 is TGTGCCTGGAGTATCCAGGTTTACAATGAGCAGTTCTTC. It yields the protein CAWSIQVYNEQFF.

Of note for this clonotype: This clone may be a read error of a much larger clone one base away. The gene calls are TRBV6-1 and TRBJ2-5, with 10 bases that match TRBD1. Germline CDR1 MNHNS, CDR2 SASEGT. V was clipped by 10 bases and J by 7 bases; unmatched bases: 12. The CDR3 covers 14 residues. This chain's CDR3 is CATKGTGVYGTQYF. The CDR3 DNA follows: TGTGCCACCAAGGGGACAGGGGTGTATGGGACCCAGTACTTC.

V usage is TRBV15 and J usage is TRBJ2-5; 10 bases match TRBD2. The CDR3 covers 16 residues. Trimming cost V 2 bases and J 0 bases; bases outside gene matches: 3. CDR1 and CDR2 from the germline V gene are LNHNV and YYDKDF (reference sequence). The CDR3, as DNA: TGTGCCACCAGCAGATATAGCGGGGGGTACCAAGAGACCCAGTACTTC. Translation: CATSRYSGGYQETQYF.

The chain carries TRBV20-1 and TRBJ2-1, with 10 bases aligning to TRBD1. Germline lookup yields CDR1 DFQATT and CDR2 SNEGSKA (reference sequence). The CDR3 contains 15 residues. J was trimmed by 3 bases and V by 3 bases; bases with no gene match: 5. The chain's CDR3 is CSARGQGTDYNEQFF. The CDR3 DNA reads as TGCAGTGCTAGGGGACAGGGGACAGACTACAATGAGCAGTTCTTC.

This clonotype was observed once. The V gene is TRBV28, the J gene TRBJ1-5, with TRBD1 matching over 7 bases. V trimming: 6 bases; J trimming: 8 bases; junction bases outside the gene matches: 13. Per germline, CDR1 MDHEN and CDR2 SYDVKM. This CDR3 is 15 amino acids long. The CDR3 here is CASSRRRDRLEPQHF. The CDR3 nucleotides are TGTGCCAGCAGCCGCCGTAGGGACAGACTCGAGCCCCAGCATTTT. The entire variable domain, with the rest obtained from reference TRBV28 and TRBJ1-5, is as follows: DVKVTQSSRYLVKRTGEKVFLECVQDMDHENMFWYRQDPGLGLRLIYFSYDVKMKEKGDIPEGYSVSREKKERFSLILESASTNQTSMYLCASSRRRDRLEPQHFGDGTRLSIL.

This clonotype appeared a few times. Here the CDR3 reads CASSLDGGLGYEQYF. In nucleotides, the CDR3 is TGTGCCAGCAGCTTGGACGGGGGGCTAGGGTACGAGCAGTACTTC. The chain is built from TRBV5-5 and TRBJ2-7; the D gene is possibly TRBD2 (7 bases). V was cut by 0 bases and J by 4 bases, with 14 bases left in between. This CDR3 contains 15 residues. Germline CDR1 reads SGHKS; CDR2 reads YYEKEE (reference sequence).

The rearrangement uses TRBV6-2 or TRBV6-3 and TRBJ2-7; D is perhaps TRBD1 (5 bases). This CDR3 comprises 12 residues. Trimming left V 7 bases short and J 5 bases short, with 12 bases between. CDR1 is MNHEY, CDR2 SVGEGT, per germline. This CDR3 is CASKAGINEQYF. The CDR3 DNA reads as TGTGCCAGCAAGGCAGGGATAAACGAGCAGTACTTC.

V is TRBV7-9 and J is TRBJ2-4; the match to TRBD2 covers 7 bases. Trimming cost V 5 bases and J 2 bases; bases outside gene matches: 6. This CDR3 spans 15 amino acids. The germline V gene encodes CDR1 SEHNR and CDR2 FQNEAQ (reference sequence). This chain's CDR3 is CASSPLGGSKNIQYF. For the CDR3, the DNA is TGTGCCAGCAGCCCCCTGGGGGGGTCCAAAAACATTCAGTACTTC.

The chain uses TRBV6-5 and TRBJ2-1, with D perhaps TRBD2 (5 bases). V lost 5 bases to trimming and J lost 2 bases, with 13 bases between them. The CDR3 has 15 residues. Germline V CDR1 and CDR2: MNHEY, SVGAGI. This CDR3 reads CASSARSGPYNEQFF. For the CDR3, the DNA is TGTGCCAGCAGTGCTCGGAGCGGACCCTACAATGAGCAGTTCTTC.

The chain recombines TRBV3-1 with TRBJ1-2; no reliable D call. CDR3 size: 15 residues. Deletions cut 4 bases from V and 0 bases from J, with 12 bases between. Germline-derived CDR1 and CDR2 are LGHDT and YNNKEL (reference sequence). The CDR3 coding sequence is TGTGCCAGCAGCCCTACGGCCAGTTCTAACTATGGCTACACCTTC. Amino acid sequence: CASSPTASSNYGYTF.

V and J are TRBV30 and TRBJ2-5, with D unclear. The ends were cut back, 3 bases at V and 9 bases at J, with 11 bases in the middle. This CDR3 is built from 11 residues. CDR1 and CDR2 from the germline V gene are GTSNPN and SVGIG (reference sequence). CDR3 protein: CAWSLSGAQYF. DNA of the CDR3: TGTGCCTGGAGCCTGAGTGGGGCCCAGTACTTC.

This clonotype was seen a handful of times. CDR3: CASSQSGQGRKLFF. CDR3 coding DNA: TGTGCCAGCAGTCAGAGCGGACAGGGGCGGAAACTGTTTTTT. V is TRBV12-3 or TRBV12-4 and J is TRBJ1-4; 9 bases are a match to TRBD1. The CDR3 is 14 residues long. The V gene end was trimmed by 5 bases and the J gene end by 11 bases; junction bases not matched to a gene: 9.

The sample holds a few counts of this clonotype. This chain joins TRBV4-3 and TRBJ1-2; D gene unclear. Trimming cost V 5 bases and J 0 bases, with 10 bases left between them. The germline CDR1 and CDR2 sequences are LGHNA and YSLEER. This CDR3 contains 14 residues. For the CDR3, the DNA is TGCGCCAGCAGCGTGCATGACGCTAACTATGGCTACACCTTC. This translates into CASSVHDANYGYTF.

The chain links TRBV20-1 to TRBJ1-2; no clear D. This CDR3 comprises 13 residues. V lost 6 bases and J 4 bases, leaving 15 bases between the germline ends. The germline CDR1 and CDR2 sequences are DFQATT and SNEGSKA (reference sequence). The CDR3 protein is CSATTGRSYGYTF. The DNA of the CDR3 is TGCAGTGCAACGACCGGGAGGAGCTATGGCTACACCTTC.

This sequence joins TRBV6-1 and TRBJ2-7, with a weak D call TRBD1 (6 bases). CDR1 and CDR2 (germline): MNHNS, SASEGT. This CDR3 comprises 18 residues. V was shortened by 3 bases and J by 1 base, with 22 bases between the two germline ends. The CDR3 reads CASSEEALRGTFSYEQYF. Here the CDR3 DNA reads TGTGCCAGCAGTGAGGAAGCCCTTAGGGGGACGTTTTCCTACGAGCAGTACTTC.

The V and J genes are TRBV2 and TRBJ1-1; D is unclear. Trimming took off 2 bases at V and 5 bases at J, with 0 bases between the two ends. CDR3 length equals 10 residues. CDR1 and CDR2 from the germline V gene are SNHLY and FYNNEI. The CDR3 region has the DNA TGTGCCAGCAGTGAAACTGAAGCTTTCTTT. This sequence encodes CASSETEAFF.

In this sample, this clonotype turned up a few times. The chain recombines TRBV7-2 with TRBJ2-1; 9 bases map to TRBD2. The J call may be wrong; the DNA end is better matched by TRBJ2-7. The CDR3 has 15 amino acids. Per germline, CDR1 SGHTA and CDR2 FQGNSA. In DNA, the CDR3 is TGTGCCAGCAGAAATCGGCTGGGACTAGCCGTCGAGCAGTACTTC. It specifies CASRNRLGLAVEQYF.

This clonotype was detected ten times or more. The gene calls are TRBV12-3 or TRBV12-4 and TRBJ2-7; 13 bases align to TRBD2. The ends lost 7 bases at V and 2 bases at J; junction bases unmatched: 5. CDR3 length equals 15 residues. CDR3 sequence (DNA): TGTGCCAGCACCCTCGGACTAGCGGGGGCCTACGAGCAGTACTTC. As protein: CASTLGLAGAYEQYF.

Comment on this clonotype: A read error may produce the germline difference seen at one junction end. V gene TRBV20-1 combines with J gene TRBJ1-5; TRBD1 matches at 11 bases. The CDR3 contains 14 residues. Germline V CDR1 and CDR2: DFQATT, SNEGSKA (reference sequence). The CDR3 nucleotides read TGCAGTGCTAGAGCGGGGACAGGGGGTCAGCCCCGGCATTTT. Its protein product is CSARAGTGGQPRHF.